This T cell receptor (beta chain) was documented in a study of blood T cell repertoires in COVID-19. The V gene lost 2 bases and the J gene lost 7 bases, with 11 bases spanning the gap. The CDR3 totals 13 residues. Authors' processing steps: Estimates of nucleated cell counts were drawn from the amplification of reference gene primers. Sequenced by immunoSEQ multiplex PCR; TCRdb stores in-frame clones only, minus some. D and trimming were read from the DNA, whereas the V and J calls and clone size are those reported in that table. The sample records 250,000 to 300,000 clones, roughly 85% being singletons. Across about two dozen US areas, participants ranged in age from roughly 18 to 89 years.

The sample consisted of PBMCs or T cells enriched from blood (not recorded which). This sequence was found in a woman between 50 and 59 years old who had recovered from COVID-19. The V and J genes are TRBV12-3 or TRBV12-4 and TRBJ1-2; D gene uncertain. This CDR3 reads CASSLTGRGGYTF. CDR3 DNA: TGTGCCAGCAGTTTAACGGGGAGAGGTGGCTACACCTTC.